The 32 T cell receptor beta chains below all came from one sample that was sequenced in a study of T cell responses to AZD1222 COVID-19 vaccine. Here immunoSEQ multiplex PCR was the method, and the copy in TCRdb shows in-frame clones only, minus some. In the table there are some 58,000 clones, over 75% of which are singletons. This specimen consisted of peripheral blood, obtained on day 0 of AZD1222 vaccination. These receptors were taken from an adult in good health.

The chain uses TRBV7-2 and TRBJ2-7; possibly TRBD2 for D (5 bases). Germline V gene lookup returns CDR1 SGHTA and CDR2 FQGNSA. CDR3 length: 13 amino acids. V was clipped by 4 bases and J by 4 bases, with 11 bases between them. The CDR3 spells CASSSGRGYEQYF. CDR3 coding DNA: TGTGCCAGCAGCTCAGGACGGGGATACGAGCAGTACTTC.

V is TRBV19 and J is TRBJ2-3, with 11 bases aligning to TRBD2. This CDR3 has 15 amino acids. The V segment lost 3 bases and the J segment 6 bases; nucleotides outside the gene matches: 5. The germline V gene encodes CDR1 LNHDA and CDR2 SQIVND (reference sequence). The CDR3 DNA is TGTGCCAGTAGTATCCGACTAGCGGGATTCGATACGCAGTATTTT. It specifies CASSIRLAGFDTQYF.

The V call is TRBV6-5, the J call TRBJ1-2; 11 nucleotides line up with TRBD1. This CDR3 has 14 amino acids. Germline CDR1 reads MNHEY; CDR2 reads SVGAGI. V shed 2 bases and J 7 bases; nucleotides not matched to a gene: 3. This CDR3 reads CASSYQGQGAGYTF. The CDR3, as DNA: TGTGCCAGCAGTTACCAAGGACAGGGGGCTGGCTACACCTTC.

This clone was detected only a few times. The genes are TRBV19 and TRBJ2-2; 8 bases are shared with TRBD2. V gave up 5 bases and J gave up 0 bases; unmatched junction bases: 8. There are 17 residues in the CDR3. The germline V gene has CDR1 LNHDA and CDR2 SQIVND (reference sequence). In DNA, the CDR3 is TGTGCCAGTAGTCATCTTCCGGGACTAGCGAACACCGGGGAGCTGTTTTTT. Translation gives CASSHLPGLANTGELFF.

This chain links TRBV5-4 with TRBJ1-6; no reliable D call. Germline V lookup: CDR1 SGHNT, CDR2 YYREEE (reference sequence). V gave up 1 base and J gave up 6 bases, with 8 bases separating them. The length of the CDR3 is 14 residues. In DNA form, the CDR3 reads TGTGCCAGCAGCTTGCCTGGCAGTAATTCACCCCTCCACTTT. This codes for CASSLPGSNSPLHF.

This sequence joins TRBV4-2 and TRBJ2-3, with 7 bases matching TRBD2. The CDR3 consists of 16 residues. V lost 0 bases, J lost 1 base, and 4 bases stayed unmatched. In germline, CDR1 is LGHNA, CDR2 YNFKEQ. In DNA, the CDR3 is TGTGCCAGCAGCCAAGATCCGGGAGGACGCACAGATACGCAGTATTTT. It is translated as CASSQDPGGRTDTQYF.

Written as DNA, the CDR3 is TGTGCCAGTAGTCCCAGCGGGAGGAGCACAGATACGCAGTATTTT. Its protein product is CASSPSGRSTDTQYF. V is TRBV19 and J is TRBJ2-3; TRBD2 agrees at 9 bases. CDR1 is LNHDA and CDR2 is SQIVND in the germline V gene (reference sequence). This CDR3 has 15 residues. After removal of 5 bases from V and 0 bases from J, the junction contained 3 bases not matched to a gene.

The genes are TRBV19 and TRBJ1-1, with D perhaps matching TRBD1 (6 bases). Germline loops: CDR1 LNHDA, CDR2 SQIVND (reference sequence). V lost 3 bases, J lost 4 bases, and 15 bases lay in between. The CDR3 covers 15 residues. CDR3 DNA: TGTGCCAGTAGTATTGGAGGGGGGTCCGTCACTGAAGCTTTCTTT. Protein: CASSIGGGSVTEAFF. The full variable domain, in which reference TRBV19 and TRBJ1-1 provide the parts outside the CDR3, is DGGITQSPKYLFRKEGQNVTLSCEQNLNHDAMYWYRQDPGQGLRLIYYSQIVNDFQKGDIAEGYSVSREKKESFPLTVTSAQKNPTAFYLCASSIGGGSVTEAFFGQGTRLTVV.

The CDR3 here is CASSSPITGDYEQYF. The CDR3 bases are TGTGCCAGCAGCTCTCCCATAACCGGAGACTACGAGCAGTACTTC. The J gene is TRBJ2-7, the V gene TRBV7-8; D is undetermined. The CDR3 contains 15 residues. The germline V and J ends were trimmed by 4 bases and 3 bases, with 16 bases remaining between them. Germline-derived CDR1 and CDR2 are SGHVS and FQNEAQ.

V gene TRBV21-1 combines with J gene TRBJ1-5. TRBV21-1 is flagged as a pseudogene. The CDR3 is made up of 14 amino acids. The DNA for the CDR3 is TGTGCCAGCAGCCACAAGGGATCTTGCCAGCCCCAGCATTTT. Translating it yields CASSHKGSCQPQHF.

This chain connects TRBV5-4 to TRBJ2-5; D is undetermined. CDR1 is SGHNT and CDR2 is YYREEE in the germline V gene (reference sequence). Deletions cut 0 bases from V and 1 base from J, with 13 bases between. The CDR3 has 16 amino acids. For the CDR3, the DNA is TGTGCCAGCAGCTTGGGTAGGAGTTCAGCCCAAGAGACCCAGTACTTC. Amino acids: CASSLGRSSAQETQYF. Looking up the rest from reference TRBV5-4 and TRBJ2-5 gives the full variable domain: ETGVTQSPTHLIKTRGQQVTLRCSSQSGHNTVSWYQQALGQGPQFIFQYYREEENGRGNFPPRFSGLQFPNYSSELNVNALELDDSALYLCASSLGRSSAQETQYFGPGTRLLVL.

This clone has only a few counts. The chain links TRBV6-5 to TRBJ2-7; 8 bases are shared with TRBD2. The germline V gene encodes CDR1 MNHEY and CDR2 SVGAGI. The length of the CDR3 is 15 residues. V was clipped by 0 bases and J by 0 bases; unmatched bases: 1. The CDR3, as DNA: TGTGCCAGCAGTTACTCGAGCGGGAGCTCCTACGAGCAGTACTTC. It yields the protein CASSYSSGSSYEQYF.

This chain uses TRBV5-5 with TRBJ2-1; the D gene is possibly TRBD1 (6 bases). V shed 10 bases and J shed 2 bases, with 16 bases lying between them. The germline gives CDR1 SGHKS, CDR2 YYEKEE (reference sequence). This CDR3 has 14 residues. The CDR3 spells CAAARDNTYNEQFF. For the CDR3, the DNA is TGTGCCGCAGCTCGGGACAATACCTACAATGAGCAGTTCTTC.

The J gene is TRBJ1-1, the V gene TRBV25-1; TRBD1 might be the D (6 bases). V gave up 6 bases and J gave up 4 bases, with 15 bases separating them. The CDR3 length is 14 residues. The germline V gene has CDR1 MGHDK and CDR2 SYGVNS. CDR3 in amino acids: CASRGGAQSTEAFF. CDR3 DNA sequence: TGTGCCAGCAGAGGGGGGGCGCAGAGCACTGAAGCTTTCTTT. Full variable domain (outside the CDR3, taken from reference TRBV25-1 and TRBJ1-1): EADIYQTPRYLVIGTGKKITLECSQTMGHDKMYWYQQDPGMELHLIHYSYGVNSTEKGDLSSESTVSRIRTEHFPLTLESARPSHTSQYLCASRGGAQSTEAFFGQGTRLTVV.

The chain employs TRBV19 and TRBJ2-7; D gene ambiguous. The germline V gene has CDR1 LNHDA and CDR2 SQIVND (reference sequence). The germline V and J ends were trimmed by 6 bases and 2 bases, with 11 bases remaining between them. CDR3 size: 13 residues. This CDR3 is CASSPGGTYEQYF. In nucleotides, the CDR3 is TGTGCCAGTAGCCCGGGCGGAACCTACGAGCAGTACTTC. Full variable domain (remainder filled in from reference TRBV19 and TRBJ2-7): DGGITQSPKYLFRKEGQNVTLSCEQNLNHDAMYWYRQDPGQGLRLIYYSQIVNDFQKGDIAEGYSVSREKKESFPLTVTSAQKNPTAFYLCASSPGGTYEQYFGPGTRLTVT.

This chain links TRBV7-8 with TRBJ2-3; D unresolved. The CDR3 has 11 amino acids. Germline CDR1 SGHVS, CDR2 FQNEAQ. Trimming pared 10 bases from V and 3 bases from J, leaving 8 bases between. CDR3 DNA sequence: TGTGCCACCTCGTGGACAGATACGCAGTATTTT. This sequence encodes CATSWTDTQYF. The variable domain in full, completed from reference TRBV7-8 and TRBJ2-3, reads GAGVSQSPRYKVAKRGQDVALRCDPISGHVSLFWYQQALGQGPEFLTYFQNEAQLDKSGLPSDRFFAERPEGSVSTLKIQRTQQEDSAVYLCATSWTDTQYFGPGTRLTVL.

The CDR3 nucleotides are TGCAGCGTTCGTCAGCAGCGGGAAGGTCCCCGGGACGAGCAGTACTTC. Amino acid sequence: CSVRQQREGPRDEQYF. The chain uses TRBV29-1 and TRBJ2-7; 7 bases map to TRBD2. The CDR3 is made up of 16 amino acids. J lost 5 bases, V lost 5 bases, and 18 bases had no gene match. Germline CDR1 reads SQVTM; CDR2 reads ANQGSEA.

This clone was seen only once. This chain joins TRBV5-1 and TRBJ1-5; 8 nucleotides line up with TRBD1. The J segment lost 6 bases and the V segment lost 4 bases, leaving 6 bases of the junction unmatched. The CDR3 totals 14 residues. CDR1 and CDR2 from the germline V gene are SGHRS and YFSETQ. This chain's CDR3 is CASSPGQEGQPQHF. The CDR3 DNA sequence: TGCGCCAGCAGCCCGGGACAGGAGGGTCAGCCCCAGCATTTT.

CDR3 in amino acids: CASSLGGLETQYF. The CDR3 DNA reads TGTGCCAGCAGCTTGGGGGGATTGGAGACCCAGTACTTC. This sequence joins TRBV5-4 and TRBJ2-5; no reliable D call. The CDR3 is made up of 13 amino acids. With 0 bases removed from V and 5 bases from J, the gap between germline ends came to 8 bases. Looked up from germline, CDR1 is SGHNT and CDR2 is YYREEE (reference sequence).

The gene calls are TRBV7-2 and TRBJ1-3, with D perhaps matching TRBD1 (5 bases). The CDR3 extends over 15 amino acids. Germline CDR1 and CDR2: SGHTA and FQGNSA. V gave up 4 bases and J gave up 1 base, with 11 bases separating them. Here the CDR3 reads CASSSGHLSGNTIYF. The CDR3 nucleotides read TGTGCCAGCAGCTCCGGACATCTATCTGGAAACACCATATATTTT.

This chain links TRBV6-5 with TRBJ1-1; the D is unclear. Germline V CDR1 and CDR2: MNHEY, SVGAGI. With 6 bases removed from V and 2 bases from J, the gap between germline ends came to 16 bases. The CDR3 covers 15 residues. In nucleotides, the CDR3 is TGTGCCAGCAGCCAACGACACCCGGATAACACTGAAGCTTTCTTT. Protein product: CASSQRHPDNTEAFF.

This sequence joins TRBV25-1 and TRBJ2-7, with 8 bases fitting TRBD2. Germline-derived CDR1 and CDR2 are MGHDK and SYGVNS. V trimming: 8 bases; J trimming: 6 bases; junction bases outside the gene matches: 9. This CDR3 comprises 13 residues. In DNA, the CDR3 is TGTGCCAGCGGGAGAGCGGGAGTGGGCGAGCAGTACTTC. It specifies CASGRAGVGEQYF.

This clone has just one count. The V call is TRBV27, the J call TRBJ2-1; 7 nucleotides match TRBD2. This CDR3 has 17 residues. The V and J ends lost 3 bases and 0 bases, in that order; junction bases with no gene match: 8. Per the germline V gene, CDR1 is MNHEY and CDR2 is SMNVEV (reference sequence). The CDR3 protein is CASSFVGGGSSYNEQFF. The CDR3 nucleotides are TGTGCCAGCAGTTTTGTTGGCGGGGGTAGCTCCTACAATGAGCAGTTCTTC.

The chain is built from TRBV21-1 and TRBJ1-3. TRBV21-1 is an annotated pseudogene. The length of the CDR3 is 18 residues. CDR3: CASSKAKRAGCSGNTIYF. For the CDR3, the DNA is TGTGCCAGCAGCAAAGCTAAGAGGGCAGGGTGCTCTGGAAACACCATATATTTT.

This chain links TRBV19 with TRBJ1-4, with D unresolved. Germline values: CDR1 LNHDA, CDR2 SQIVND (reference sequence). The CDR3 contains 14 residues. Trimming pared 4 bases from V and 1 base from J, leaving 7 bases between. CDR3 sequence reads: CASSTSGTNEKLFF. The CDR3 nucleotides read TGTGCCAGTAGTACAAGCGGAACTAATGAAAAACTGTTTTTT.

V usage is TRBV5-1 and J usage is TRBJ1-2, with 7 bases that match TRBD1. This CDR3 contains 14 residues. Unmatched junction bases numbered 0, after V lost 0 bases and J lost 1 base. Germline-derived CDR1 and CDR2 are SGHRS and YFSETQ. In DNA, the CDR3 is TGCGCCAGCAGCTTGGGACAGGGTAACTATGGCTACACCTTC. Protein product: CASSLGQGNYGYTF. Looking up the rest from reference TRBV5-1 and TRBJ1-2 gives the full variable domain: KAGVTQTPRYLIKTRGQQVTLSCSPISGHRSVSWYQQTPGQGLQFLFEYFSETQRNKGNFPGRFSGRQFSNSRSEMNVSTLELGDSALYLCASSLGQGNYGYTFGSGTRLTVV.

V and J are TRBV6-1 and TRBJ1-5; no firm D call. CDR1 and CDR2 (germline): MNHNS, SASEGT. The CDR3 has 12 residues. The ends were cut back, 1 base at V and 6 bases at J, with 4 bases in the middle. CDR3 nucleotide sequence: TGTGCCAGCAGTGAAGGGGGTCAGCCCCAGCATTTT. This translates into CASSEGGQPQHF.

This chain joins TRBV5-1 and TRBJ2-3, with 7 positions matching TRBD2. The CDR3 contains 15 residues. Germline CDR1 is SGHRS and CDR2 is YFSETQ. J lost 0 bases, V lost 2 bases, and 3 bases had no gene match. CDR3 DNA sequence: TGCGCCAGCAGCTTCGCGGGAGCCAGCACAGATACGCAGTATTTT. This sequence encodes CASSFAGASTDTQYF.

The rearrangement joins TRBV6-5 to TRBJ2-3; D gene ambiguous. V dropped 7 bases and J dropped 2 bases, with 10 bases sitting between them. The CDR3 spans 13 residues. Germline values: CDR1 MNHEY, CDR2 SVGAGI. CDR3 sequence reads: CASIPDPTDTQYF. CDR3 nucleotides: TGTGCCAGCATTCCAGACCCCACAGATACGCAGTATTTT.

The V call is TRBV18, the J call TRBJ2-1; D gene unclear. Trimming took off 2 bases at V and 0 bases at J, with 8 bases between the two ends. Germline V lookup: CDR1 KGHSH, CDR2 LQKENI. The CDR3 totals 15 residues. This CDR3 reads CASSPIRASYNEQFF. The DNA of the CDR3 is TGTGCCAGCTCACCAATACGGGCCTCCTACAATGAGCAGTTCTTC.

The chain links TRBV7-9 to TRBJ1-4; 7 bases are a match to TRBD1. The ends lost 5 bases at V and 8 bases at J; junction bases unmatched: 11. CDR3 length equals 15 residues. CDR1 and CDR2 from the germline V gene are SEHNR and FQNEAQ (reference sequence). CDR3 DNA sequence: TGTGCCAGCAGCCTCGACAGGGCCTTTAGGGAAAAACTGTTTTTT. Protein sequence: CASSLDRAFREKLFF.

The V and J genes are TRBV6-5 and TRBJ2-7, with 8 positions matching TRBD1. From germline, CDR1 is MNHEY and CDR2 SVGAGI. With 5 bases clipped from V and 2 bases from J, the junction kept 5 bases outside the gene matches. This CDR3 is built from 14 residues. The CDR3 nucleotides are TGTGCCAGCAGTCAGGACAGGGTCCCCTACGAGCAGTACTTC. Its protein product is CASSQDRVPYEQYF.